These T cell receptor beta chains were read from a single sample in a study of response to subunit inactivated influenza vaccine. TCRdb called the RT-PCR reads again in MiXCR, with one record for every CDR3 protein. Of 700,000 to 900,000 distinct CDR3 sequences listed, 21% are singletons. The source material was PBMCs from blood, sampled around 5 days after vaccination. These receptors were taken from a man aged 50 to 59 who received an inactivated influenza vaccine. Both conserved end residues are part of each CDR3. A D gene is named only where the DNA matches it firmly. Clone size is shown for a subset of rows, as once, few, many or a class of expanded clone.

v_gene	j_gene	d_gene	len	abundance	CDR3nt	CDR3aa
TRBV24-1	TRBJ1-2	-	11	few	TGTGCCACCAGTGGTCCACAAGGCTACACCTTC	CATSGPQGYTF
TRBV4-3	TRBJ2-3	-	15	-	TGCGCCAGCAGCCACGGTTGGGGGGACACAGATACGCAGTATTTT	CASSHGWGDTDTQYF
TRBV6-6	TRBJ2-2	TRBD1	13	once	TGTGCTGTCGCAGGGGGCGAAGGCGGGGAGCTGTTTTTT	CAVAGGEGGELFF
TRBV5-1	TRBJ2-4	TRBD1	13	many	TGCGCCAGCAGCTTGTCCGGGACAGGTATTCAGTACTTC	CASSLSGTGIQYF
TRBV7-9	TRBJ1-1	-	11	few	TGTGCCGCAAAGGAGGGGACTGAAGCTTTCTTT	CAAKEGTEAFF
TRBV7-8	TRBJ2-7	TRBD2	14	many	TGTGCCAGCAGCTTAGGCGGGAGTGCCTACGAGCAGTACTTC	CASSLGGSAYEQYF
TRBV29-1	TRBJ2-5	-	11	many	TGCAGCGCCGGAGAGGCAGAGACCCAGTACTTC	CSAGEAETQYF
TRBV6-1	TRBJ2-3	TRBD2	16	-	TGTGCCAGCAGTCCAGCGGGAGGGATAAGCACAGATACGCAGTATTTT	CASSPAGGISTDTQYF
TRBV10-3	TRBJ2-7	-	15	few	TGTGCCACCGGGACAGCCGGGACTAGTAGGCACGAGCAGTACTTC	CATGTAGTSRHEQYF
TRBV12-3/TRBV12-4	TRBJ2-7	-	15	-	TGTGCCAGCAGTTTCTTAGGCAGGGACCCCTACGAGCAGTACTTC	CASSFLGRDPYEQYF
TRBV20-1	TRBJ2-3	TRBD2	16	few	TGCAGTGCTAGTAGTCTGTCGGGCGGGAGGGTAGATACGCAGTATTTT	CSASSLSGGRVDTQYF
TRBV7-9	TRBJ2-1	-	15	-	TGTGCCAGCAGCTCCGGAAGGACCTCCTACAATGAGCAGTTCTTC	CASSSGRTSYNEQFF
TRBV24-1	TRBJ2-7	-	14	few	TGTGCCACCAGTGACCCCGGACAGCCCTACGAGCAGTACTTC	CATSDPGQPYEQYF
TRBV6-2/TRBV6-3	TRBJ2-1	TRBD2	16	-	TGTGCCAGCAGTTACTCGAAAGCGGGGACGGAAACGGAGCAGTTCTTC	CASSYSKAGTETEQFF
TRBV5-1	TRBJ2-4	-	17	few	TGCGCCAGCAGTTCGTCCGCCGATTCTCTAGCCAAAAACATTCAGTACTTC	CASSSSADSLAKNIQYF
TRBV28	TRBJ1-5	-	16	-	TGTGCCAGCAGTTTAATTCCGGCGGGGGCCAATCAGCCCCAGCATTTT	CASSLIPAGANQPQHF
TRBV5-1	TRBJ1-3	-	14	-	TGCGCCAGCAGCTTGGAGGGTATCGGAAACACCATATATTTT	CASSLEGIGNTIYF
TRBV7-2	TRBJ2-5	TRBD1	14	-	TGTGCCAGCAGCGAAAGGACAGGGCGAGCGACCCAGTACTTC	CASSERTGRATQYF
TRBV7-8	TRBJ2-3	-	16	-	TGTGCCAGCAGCTTTCCGGGACGGGGGACGTCAGATACGCAGTATTTT	CASSFPGRGTSDTQYF
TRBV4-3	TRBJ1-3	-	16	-	TGCGCCAGCAGCCAAGATGGCGCGGGGGCTGGAAACACCATATATTTT	CASSQDGAGAGNTIYF
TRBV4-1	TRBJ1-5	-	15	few	TGCGCCAGCAGCCAAGATATGAGGGGAAATCAGCCCCAGCATTTT	CASSQDMRGNQPQHF
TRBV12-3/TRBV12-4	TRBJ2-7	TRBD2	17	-	TGTGCCAGCACCAAAGGGCGGGGTCTAGCGGGAGGTAACGAGCAGTACTTC	CASTKGRGLAGGNEQYF
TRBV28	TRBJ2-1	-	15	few	TGTGCCAGCAGTTTTCAGGATGTGGGGCTCGCTGAGCAGTTCTTC	CASSFQDVGLAEQFF
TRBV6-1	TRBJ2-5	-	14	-	TGTGCCAGCAAACGGGGACCCCAGGCGGAGACCCAGTACTTC	CASKRGPQAETQYF
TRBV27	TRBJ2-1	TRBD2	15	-	TGTGCCAGCGGCATTTGGCGGGAGAGAAGGCATGAGCAGTTCTTC	CASGIWRERRHEQFF
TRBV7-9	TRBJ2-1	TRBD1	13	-	TGTGCCAGCAGCCCAACAGGGGGCGGTGAGCAGTTCTTC	CASSPTGGGEQFF
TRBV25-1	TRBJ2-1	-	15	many	TGTGCCAGCAGTGGGACCAGGGGACCGAAGGATGAGCAGTTCTTC	CASSGTRGPKDEQFF
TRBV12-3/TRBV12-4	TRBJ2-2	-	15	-	TGTGCCAGCAGTTTTAGACCGCACGAAACCGGGGAGCTGTTTTTT	CASSFRPHETGELFF
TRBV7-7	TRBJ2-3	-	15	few	TGTGCCAGCAGTTCTACGGGTCTTACGGGGGATACGCAGTATTTT	CASSSTGLTGDTQYF
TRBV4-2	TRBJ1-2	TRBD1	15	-	TGTGCCAGCAGATTATCCGCCGGGACAGAGTATGGCTACACCTTC	CASRLSAGTEYGYTF
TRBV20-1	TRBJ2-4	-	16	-	TGCAGTGCTAGAGATATGGACAGCCTAGCCAAAAACATTCAGTACTTC	CSARDMDSLAKNIQYF
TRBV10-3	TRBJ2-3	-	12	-	TGTGCCATCAGTGAGTCGGAAGATACGCAGTATTTT	CAISESEDTQYF
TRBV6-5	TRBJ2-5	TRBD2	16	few	TGTGCCAGCAGTTACTCCCTAGCGGGGGGGCAAGAGACCCAGTACTTC	CASSYSLAGGQETQYF
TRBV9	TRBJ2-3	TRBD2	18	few	TGTGCCAGCAGCTCTCACCAGGTCGGTCTAGCGGAGCGAGATACGCAGTATTTT	CASSSHQVGLAERDTQYF
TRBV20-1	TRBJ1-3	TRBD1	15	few	TGCAGTGCTACCAACAGACAGGGGACTGGAAACACCATATATTTT	CSATNRQGTGNTIYF
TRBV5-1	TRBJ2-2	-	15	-	TGCGCCAGCAGATCACAGTTACATGATGGCGGGGAGCTGTTTTTT	CASRSQLHDGGELFF
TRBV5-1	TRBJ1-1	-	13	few	TGCGCCAGCAGCTTGCCAACGGGCACTGAAGCTTTCTTT	CASSLPTGTEAFF
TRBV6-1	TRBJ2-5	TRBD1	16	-	TGTGCCAGCAGTGCCCTTTACACAGGGGGCCTAGAGACCCAGTACTTC	CASSALYTGGLETQYF
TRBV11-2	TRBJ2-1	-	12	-	TGTGCCAGCAGCTTCCAGTTCGGTGAGCAGTTCTTC	CASSFQFGEQFF
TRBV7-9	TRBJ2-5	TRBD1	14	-	TGTGCCAGCAGCTTAGTAGGGGGCGTGGAGACCCAGTACTTC	CASSLVGGVETQYF